This entry lists 26 T cell receptor beta chains sequenced from one sample in a study of human T cells and chemical hapten exposure. Time point described: pre-sensitization, week 0. As to treatment: therapeutic diphenylcyclopropenone sensitization with weekly scalp DPC. TCRdb passed the RACE reads through MiXCR, listing each CDR3 protein once. The sample yields about 260,000 distinct CDR3 sequences, roughly 8.9% seen once. The specimen was whole blood, collected in connection with sensitization to the hapten diphenylcyclopropenone (DPC). These receptors were collected from a woman in her forties with alopecia areata. Some clones in this sample may be carry-over from other donors' samples.

This clonotype was seen a few times. This sequence joins TRBV2 and TRBJ1-5; the match to TRBD1 covers 9 bases. V dropped 4 bases and J dropped 7; count of bases not matched to a gene: 11. Germline lookup yields CDR1 SNHLY and CDR2 FYNNEI. There are 16 residues in the CDR3. The CDR3 coding sequence is TGTGCCAGCAGTGTAGGGGGACAGGGAACGGGACAGCCCCAGCATTTT. This encodes CASSVGGQGTGQPQHF. The full variable domain, in which reference TRBV2 and TRBJ1-5 provide the parts outside the CDR3, is EPEVTQTPSHQVTQMGQEVILRCVPISNHLYFYWYRQILGQKVEFLVSFYNNEISEKSEIFDDQFSVERPDGSNFTLKIRSTKLEDSAMYFCASSVGGQGTGQPQHFGDGTRLSIL.

This clonotype has only a few counts. The rearrangement joins TRBV20-1 to TRBJ2-7; D remains unclear. The CDR3 contains 13 residues. Germline CDR1 and CDR2: DFQATT and SNEGSKA (reference sequence). The V end was cut by 0 bases, the J end by 5 bases, with 11 bases between. CDR3 sequence: CSARDRLVDEQYF. In nucleotides, the CDR3 is TGCAGTGCTAGAGATCGCCTAGTTGACGAGCAGTACTTC.

The chain links TRBV7-2 to TRBJ2-4, with TRBD2 identical over 7 bases. The CDR3 sequence is 14 residues long. V was pared by 5 bases and J by 4 bases, with 5 bases of the junction left unmatched. Germline V gene data show CDR1 as SGHTA and CDR2 as FQGNSA. This chain's CDR3 is CASSPGREKNIQYF. The DNA for the CDR3 is TGTGCCAGCAGCCCAGGGCGGGAGAAAAACATTCAGTACTTC.

The CDR3 region has the DNA TGTGCCTGGATGGGGCGGCGCTCCTACAATGAGCAGTTCTTC. Translated: CAWMGRRSYNEQFF. The chain uses TRBV30 and TRBJ2-1, with a possible D match to TRBD1 (5 bases). The CDR3 spans 14 residues. The V end lost 4 bases, the J end lost 0 bases, and 10 bases lay between the germline ends. Germline V gene data show CDR1 as GTSNPN and CDR2 as SVGIG (reference sequence).

V usage is TRBV28 and J usage is TRBJ2-3; D not resolved. CDR1 and CDR2 from the germline V gene are MDHEN and SYDVKM. The CDR3 loop spans 14 amino acids. V was shortened by 2 bases and J by 6 bases, with 12 bases between the two germline ends. Here the CDR3 reads CASSLPSVRDTQYF. CDR3 DNA sequence: TGTGCCAGCAGTTTACCCTCGGTTCGGGATACGCAGTATTTT.

Of note for this clonotype: A junction end diverges from the germline sequence, so it may reflect a read error. This chain connects TRBV3-1 to TRBJ2-3, with D possibly TRBD2 on 5 matching bases. This CDR3 is 15 amino acids long. Germline V gene sequence: CDR1 LGHDT, CDR2 YNNKEL (reference sequence). The CDR3 nucleotides are TGTGCCAGCAGCTTTAACTTGGCTAGCAGAGATACGCAGTATTTT. It yields the protein CASSFNLASRDTQYF.

This clonotype was found many times. The genes are TRBV4-2 and TRBJ2-7; TRBD1 matches 10 bases. CDR3 length equals 16 residues. With V trimmed by 0 bases and J by 4 bases, 6 bases remained unmatched. Germline-derived CDR1 and CDR2 are LGHNA and YNFKEQ. CDR3 DNA: TGTGCCAGCAGCCAAGATATTGGGGACAGGGGTTACGAGCAGTACTTC. Its protein is CASSQDIGDRGYEQYF.

The chain links TRBV5-4 to TRBJ2-5, with D hard to call. The CDR3 contains 15 residues. V was cut by 4 bases and J by 2 bases, with 15 bases left in between. CDR1 SGHNT and CDR2 YYREEE come from the germline V gene (reference sequence). CDR3 sequence: CASSRNGYSQETQYF. The CDR3 bases are TGTGCCAGCAGCCGGAACGGGTACAGTCAAGAGACCCAGTACTTC.

The rearrangement joins TRBV6-1 to TRBJ1-5; a possible D gene is TRBD1 (5 bases). Germline V gene lookup returns CDR1 MNHNS and CDR2 SASEGT. This CDR3 contains 17 residues. The V end was cut by 10 bases, the J end by 0 bases, with 22 bases between. CDR3 protein: CATGAGLEFDSNQPQHF. The CDR3 coding sequence is TGTGCCACTGGGGCAGGTCTAGAATTTGATAGCAATCAGCCCCAGCATTTT.

V is TRBV28 and J is TRBJ2-6; possibly TRBD1 or TRBD2 for D (5 bases each). CDR1 and CDR2 from the germline V gene are MDHEN and SYDVKM. V lost 6 bases and J lost 4, with 16 bases in between. This CDR3 contains 16 residues. Here the CDR3 reads CASSELGPGGANVLTF. The CDR3 DNA follows: TGTGCCAGCAGCGAACTGGGACCGGGCGGGGCCAACGTCCTGACTTTC. The full variable domain, rest sourced from reference TRBV28 and TRBJ2-6, is DVKVTQSSRYLVKRTGEKVFLECVQDMDHENMFWYRQDPGLGLRLIYFSYDVKMKEKGDIPEGYSVSREKKERFSLILESASTNQTSMYLCASSELGPGGANVLTFGAGSRLTVL.

This clonotype appeared a few times. The chain carries TRBV29-1 and TRBJ2-1, with TRBD2 as a possible D gene (5 bases). Germline-derived CDR1 and CDR2 are SQVTM and ANQGSEA. Deletions cut 6 bases from V and 4 bases from J, with 10 bases between. This CDR3 comprises 12 residues. The CDR3 sequence is CSVRASYNEQFF. In nucleotides, the CDR3 is TGCAGCGTGCGGGCGAGTTACAATGAGCAGTTCTTC.

This clonotype has only a few counts. The chain employs TRBV2 and TRBJ2-7; D may be TRBD2 (6 bases). The V gene lost 6 bases and the J gene lost 9 bases, with 15 bases spanning the gap. The CDR3 runs 12 residues. Germline V gene sequence: CDR1 SNHLY, CDR2 FYNNEI. In DNA form, the CDR3 reads TGTGCCAGCAGAGGAGGGGATCTTCGGCAGTACTTC. Translating gives CASRGGDLRQYF.

This clonotype turned up a few times. The gene calls are TRBV6-5 and TRBJ1-5; D unclear. Germline CDR1 and CDR2: MNHEY and SVGAGI. V was shortened by 4 bases and J by 2 bases, with 12 bases between the two germline ends. The CDR3 sequence is 15 residues long. CDR3 DNA: TGTGCCAGCAGTTCTCGTGGAATCCGCAATCAGCCCCAGCATTTT. It is translated as CASSSRGIRNQPQHF.

This clonotype was detected a few times. This chain uses TRBV7-8 with TRBJ2-5; 7 bases fit TRBD2. Unmatched junction bases numbered 18, after V lost 5 bases and J lost 3 bases. The CDR3 runs to 18 residues. Germline lookup yields CDR1 SGHVS and CDR2 FQNEAQ. CDR3 DNA: TGTGCCAGCAGCCTACCTTTACTCCGGACTAGGGAAAAAGAGACCCAGTACTTC. It encodes CASSLPLLRTREKETQYF.

This clonotype has just a few counts. The rearrangement joins TRBV18 to TRBJ1-2; a possible D gene is TRBD1 (5 bases). V was cut by 5 bases and J by 6 bases, with 13 bases left in between. There are 13 residues in the CDR3. CDR1 and CDR2 from the germline V gene are KGHSH and LQKENI. The CDR3 spells CASSSTSQDGYTF. CDR3 DNA sequence: TGTGCCAGCTCATCAACCTCACAGGATGGCTACACCTTC.

This rearrangement joins TRBV7-9 to TRBJ2-5; D may be TRBD2 (6 bases). With 6 bases removed from V and 0 bases from J, the gap between germline ends came to 11 bases. The CDR3 consists of 14 residues. Germline V gives CDR1 SEHNR, CDR2 FQNEAQ (reference sequence). The CDR3 DNA reads as TGTGCCAGCAGGGCGCGGGGAAACCAAGAGACCCAGTACTTC. Translation: CASRARGNQETQYF. The full variable domain, rest sourced from reference TRBV7-9 and TRBJ2-5, is DTGVSQNPRHKITKRGQNVTFRCDPISEHNRLYWYRQTLGQGPEFLTYFQNEAQLEKSRLLSDRFSAERPKGSFSTLEIQRTEQGDSAMYLCASRARGNQETQYFGPGTRLLVL.

The J gene is TRBJ2-1, the V gene TRBV24-1; D might be TRBD1 (5 bases). V lost 5 bases and J 5 bases, leaving 18 bases between the germline ends. Germline V gene sequence: CDR1 KGHDR, CDR2 SFDVKD. The CDR3 is 16 amino acids. CDR3 amino acids: CATSGRAGRLDNEQFF. The DNA of the CDR3 is TGTGCCACCAGTGGACGAGCAGGGCGATTAGACAATGAGCAGTTCTTC.

This clonotype appeared a few times. The chain employs TRBV6-2 or TRBV6-3 and TRBJ2-5, with 9 bases matching TRBD1. CDR1 and CDR2 from the germline V gene are MNHEY and SVGEGT. The junction had 4 bases not matched to a gene; V was cut back by 7 bases and J by 4 bases. The CDR3 extends over 13 amino acids. For the CDR3, the DNA is TGTGCCAGCAAGTTGACAGGGGGAGAGACCCAGTACTTC. Protein sequence: CASKLTGGETQYF.

This clonotype was counted ten times or more. The DNA for the CDR3 is TGTGCCAGCAGCCCTGGGACAGGGCTATCCTACGAGCAGTACTTC. As protein: CASSPGTGLSYEQYF. The chain joins TRBV11-1 to TRBJ2-7; TRBD1 matches 9 bases. Germline V lookup: CDR1 SGHAT, CDR2 FQDESV (reference sequence). V was clipped by 5 bases and J by 1 base; unmatched bases: 6. The length of the CDR3 is 15 residues. Combining the CDR3 with reference TRBV11-1 and TRBJ2-7 gives the whole variable domain EAEVAQSPRYKITEKSQAVAFWCDPISGHATLYWYRQILGQGPELLVQFQDESVVDDSQLPKDRFSAERLKGVDSTLKIQPAELGDSAMYLCASSPGTGLSYEQYFGPGTRLTVT.

To note about this clonotype: At one boundary the junction diverges from the germline segment, which might be a read error. The V and J genes are TRBV12-3 or TRBV12-4 and TRBJ1-2; D not resolved. CDR3 size: 13 residues. CDR3 protein: CASTLGLPYSYTF. The DNA of the CDR3 is TGTGCCAGCACCTTGGGGTTACCCTATAGCTACACCTTC.

The DNA of the CDR3 is TGCAGTGCTAGACCCGACAGGTTTTATGGCTACACCTTC. Its translation: CSARPDRFYGYTF. V gene TRBV20-1 combines with J gene TRBJ1-2, with a weak D call TRBD1 (6 bases). The CDR3 has 13 amino acids. Germline V lookup: CDR1 DFQATT, CDR2 SNEGSKA (reference sequence). The V end was cut by 2 bases, the J end by 5 bases, with 12 bases between.

This clonotype was observed a few times. The rearrangement links TRBV3-1 to TRBJ2-7, with D possibly being TRBD1 or TRBD2 (5 bases each). This CDR3 has 13 amino acids. V dropped 1 base and J dropped 4 bases, with 8 bases sitting between them. CDR1 is LGHDT and CDR2 is YNNKEL in the germline V gene (reference sequence). Here the CDR3 DNA reads TGTGCCAGCAGCCAAGGGGACGTTTACGAGCAGTACTTC. As protein: CASSQGDVYEQYF.

This clonotype occurred a few times. This chain joins TRBV7-3 and TRBJ2-3; D remains ambiguous. V shed 1 base and J shed 6 bases, with 8 bases lying between them. Germline V lookup: CDR1 SGHTA, CDR2 FQGTGA. The CDR3 consists of 13 residues. Here the CDR3 DNA reads TGTGCCAGCAGCTTAAGCCCGAGCGATACGCAGTATTTT. This codes for CASSLSPSDTQYF.

In its sample, this clonotype was seen a few times. CDR3 sequence: CASSFRGEDQPQHF. DNA of the CDR3: TGTGCCAGCAGCTTCAGGGGCGAGGATCAGCCCCAGCATTTT. The rearrangement uses TRBV7-9 and TRBJ1-5; D might be TRBD1 (6 bases). Per germline, CDR1 SEHNR and CDR2 FQNEAQ (reference sequence). This CDR3 comprises 14 residues. V gave up 3 bases and J gave up 5 bases, with 11 bases separating them. Full variable domain (remainder filled in from reference TRBV7-9 and TRBJ1-5): DTGVSQNPRHKITKRGQNVTFRCDPISEHNRLYWYRQTLGQGPEFLTYFQNEAQLEKSRLLSDRFSAERPKGSFSTLEIQRTEQGDSAMYLCASSFRGEDQPQHFGDGTRLSIL.

The rearrangement links TRBV12-3 or TRBV12-4 to TRBJ2-1; tentatively, D is TRBD1 or TRBD2 (5 bases each). The CDR3 is 15 residues long. V was cut by 6 bases and J by 4 bases, with 16 bases left in between. This chain's CDR3 is CASSPGASPYNEQFF. As DNA, the CDR3 is TGTGCCAGCAGCCCCGGGGCCTCTCCGTACAATGAGCAGTTCTTC.

This clonotype was observed a few times. In DNA form, the CDR3 reads TGTGCCAGCAGCCCCGGTCTAGGGGCCGCGGGGCCCCAGCATTTT. Translated: CASSPGLGAAGPQHF. The V call is TRBV6-2 or TRBV6-3, the J call TRBJ1-5, with D perhaps TRBD1 (5 bases). CDR1 is MNHEY and CDR2 is SVGEGT in the germline V gene. The CDR3 spans 15 residues. V lost 6 bases and J 9 bases, leaving 21 bases between the germline ends.